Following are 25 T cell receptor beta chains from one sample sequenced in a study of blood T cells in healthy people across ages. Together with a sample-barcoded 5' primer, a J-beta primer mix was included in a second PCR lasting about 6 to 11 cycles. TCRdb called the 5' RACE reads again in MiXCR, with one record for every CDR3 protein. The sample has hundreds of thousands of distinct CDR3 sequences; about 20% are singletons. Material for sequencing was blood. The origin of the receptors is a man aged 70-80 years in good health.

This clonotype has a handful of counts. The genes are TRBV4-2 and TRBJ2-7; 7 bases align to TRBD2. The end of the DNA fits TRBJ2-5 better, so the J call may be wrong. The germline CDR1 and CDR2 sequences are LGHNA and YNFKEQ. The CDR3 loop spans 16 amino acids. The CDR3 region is CASSPVLAAYQETQYF. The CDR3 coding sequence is TGTGCCAGCAGCCCCGTCCTAGCGGCGTACCAAGAGACCCAGTACTTC.

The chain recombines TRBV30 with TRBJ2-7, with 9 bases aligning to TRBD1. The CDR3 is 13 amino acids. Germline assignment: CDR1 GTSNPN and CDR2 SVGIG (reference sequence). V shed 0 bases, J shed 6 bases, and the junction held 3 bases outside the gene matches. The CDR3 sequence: CAWSVGTGTEQYF. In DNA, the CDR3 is TGTGCCTGGAGTGTCGGGACAGGGACCGAGCAGTACTTC.

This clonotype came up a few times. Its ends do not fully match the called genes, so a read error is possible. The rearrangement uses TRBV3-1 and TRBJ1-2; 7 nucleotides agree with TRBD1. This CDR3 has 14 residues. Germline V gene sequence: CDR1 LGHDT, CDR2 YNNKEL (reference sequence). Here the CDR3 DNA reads TGTACCAGCAACCAAGGGACAGTCCCCACGGGCTACACCTTC. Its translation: CTSNQGTVPTGYTF.

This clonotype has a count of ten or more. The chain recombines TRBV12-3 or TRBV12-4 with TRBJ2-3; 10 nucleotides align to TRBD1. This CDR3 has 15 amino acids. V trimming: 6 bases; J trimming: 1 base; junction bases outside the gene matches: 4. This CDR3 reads CASRTGTGGTDTQYF. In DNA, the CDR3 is TGTGCCAGCAGAACCGGGACAGGGGGCACAGATACGCAGTATTTT.

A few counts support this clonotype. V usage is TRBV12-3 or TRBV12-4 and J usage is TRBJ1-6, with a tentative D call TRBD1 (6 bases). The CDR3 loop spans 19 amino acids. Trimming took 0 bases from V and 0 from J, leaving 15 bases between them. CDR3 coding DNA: TGTGCCAGCAGTTTAGCGTTTGGCACAGGGAGCTCCTATAATTCACCCCTCCACTTT. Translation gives CASSLAFGTGSSYNSPLHF.

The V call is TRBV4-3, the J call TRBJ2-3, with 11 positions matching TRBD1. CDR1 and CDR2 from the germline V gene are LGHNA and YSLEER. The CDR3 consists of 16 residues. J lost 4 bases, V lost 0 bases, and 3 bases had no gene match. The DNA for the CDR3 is TGCGCCAGCAGCCAAGAACCGGGACAGGGGGCAGATACGCAGTATTTT. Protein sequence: CASSQEPGQGADTQYF.

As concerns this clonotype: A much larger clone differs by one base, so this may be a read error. CDR3 DNA: TGTGCCAGCAGTCCCCGGACAGGAAGCAATCGGCCCCAGCATTTT. As protein: CASSPRTGSNRPQHF. The chain joins TRBV12-3 or TRBV12-4 to TRBJ1-5, with 7 bases aligning to TRBD1. The CDR3 totals 15 residues.

CDR3 DNA sequence: TGTGCCAGCAGCTTAGCTCTGAATAGCGGGGGGAACACCGGGGAGCTGTTTTTT. Protein: CASSLALNSGGNTGELFF. The chain has TRBV7-9 and TRBJ2-2, with 9 bases lining up with TRBD2. CDR3 length: 18 amino acids. Germline V gene data show CDR1 as SEHNR and CDR2 as FQNEAQ (reference sequence). V was pared by 0 bases and J by 1 base, with 6 bases of the junction left unmatched. Full variable domain (outside the CDR3, taken from reference TRBV7-9 and TRBJ2-2): DTGVSQNPRHKITKRGQNVTFRCDPISEHNRLYWYRQTLGQGPEFLTYFQNEAQLEKSRLLSDRFSAERPKGSFSTLEIQRTEQGDSAMYLCASSLALNSGGNTGELFFGEGSRLTVL.

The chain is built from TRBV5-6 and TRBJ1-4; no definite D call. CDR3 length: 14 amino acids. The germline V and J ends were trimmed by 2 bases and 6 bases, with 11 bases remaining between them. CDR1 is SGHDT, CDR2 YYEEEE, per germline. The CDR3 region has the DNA TGTGCCAGCAGCTTACAGAGCCTGGATGAAAAACTGTTTTTT. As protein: CASSLQSLDEKLFF. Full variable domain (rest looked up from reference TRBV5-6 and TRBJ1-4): DAGVTQSPTHLIKTRGQQVTLRCSPKSGHDTVSWYQQALGQGPQFIFQYYEEEERQRGNFPDRFSGHQFPNYSSELNVNALLLGDSALYLCASSLQSLDEKLFFGSGTQLSVL.

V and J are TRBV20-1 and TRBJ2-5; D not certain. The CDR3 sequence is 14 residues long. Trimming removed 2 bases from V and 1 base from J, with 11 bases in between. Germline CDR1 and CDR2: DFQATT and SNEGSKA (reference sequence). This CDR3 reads CSARHPEAQETQYF. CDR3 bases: TGCAGTGCTAGACATCCAGAGGCCCAAGAGACCCAGTACTTC.

In DNA, the CDR3 is TGTGCCAGCAACTCGCCTATGGGAGGGGGGGATCAGCCCCAGCATTTT. Protein: CASNSPMGGGDQPQHF. This chain joins TRBV28 and TRBJ1-5; D is possibly TRBD1 (6 bases). Trimming removed 7 bases at V and 5 bases at J, with 21 bases between. The length of the CDR3 is 16 residues. CDR1 MDHEN and CDR2 SYDVKM come from the germline V gene. The full variable domain, with the rest looked up from reference TRBV28 and TRBJ1-5, is DVKVTQSSRYLVKRTGEKVFLECVQDMDHENMFWYRQDPGLGLRLIYFSYDVKMKEKGDIPEGYSVSREKKERFSLILESASTNQTSMYLCASNSPMGGGDQPQHFGDGTRLSIL.

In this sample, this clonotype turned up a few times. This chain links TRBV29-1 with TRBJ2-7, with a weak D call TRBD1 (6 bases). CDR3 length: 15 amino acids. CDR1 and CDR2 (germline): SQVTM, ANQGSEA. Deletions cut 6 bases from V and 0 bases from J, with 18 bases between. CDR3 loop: CSVKTGTSSSYEQYF. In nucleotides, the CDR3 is TGCAGCGTGAAGACTGGGACATCAAGCTCCTACGAGCAGTACTTC.

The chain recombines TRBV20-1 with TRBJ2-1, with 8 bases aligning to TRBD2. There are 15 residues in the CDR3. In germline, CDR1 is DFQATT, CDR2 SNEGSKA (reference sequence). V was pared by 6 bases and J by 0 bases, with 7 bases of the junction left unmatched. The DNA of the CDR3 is TGCAGTGCGTTCACGGGAGGGAGCTCCTACAATGAGCAGTTCTTC. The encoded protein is CSAFTGGSSYNEQFF.

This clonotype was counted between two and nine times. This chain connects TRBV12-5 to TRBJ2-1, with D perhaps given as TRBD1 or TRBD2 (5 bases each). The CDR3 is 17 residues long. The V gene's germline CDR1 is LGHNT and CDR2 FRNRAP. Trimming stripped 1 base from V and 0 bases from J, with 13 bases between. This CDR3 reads CASGLGPGRSSYNEQFF. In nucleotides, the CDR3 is TGTGCTAGTGGTTTGGGGCCGGGACGGAGCTCCTACAATGAGCAGTTCTTC.

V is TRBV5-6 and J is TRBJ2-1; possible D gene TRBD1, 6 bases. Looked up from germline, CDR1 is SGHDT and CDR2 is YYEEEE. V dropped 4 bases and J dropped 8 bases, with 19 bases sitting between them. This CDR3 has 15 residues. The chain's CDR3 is CASSPQGFENDEQFF. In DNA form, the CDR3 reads TGTGCCAGCAGCCCACAGGGTTTTGAGAACGATGAGCAGTTCTTC.

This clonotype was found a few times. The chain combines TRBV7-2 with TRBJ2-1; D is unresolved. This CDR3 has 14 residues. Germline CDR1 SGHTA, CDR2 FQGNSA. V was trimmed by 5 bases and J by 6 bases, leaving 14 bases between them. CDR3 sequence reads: CASSPPRQRNEQFF. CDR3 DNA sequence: TGTGCCAGCAGCCCGCCTAGGCAGCGCAATGAGCAGTTCTTC.

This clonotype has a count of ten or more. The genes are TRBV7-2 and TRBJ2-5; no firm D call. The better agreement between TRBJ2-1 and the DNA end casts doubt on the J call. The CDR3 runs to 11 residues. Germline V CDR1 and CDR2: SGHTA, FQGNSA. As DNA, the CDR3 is TGTGCCAGCAGCTTTCTTCGTGAGCAGTTCTTC. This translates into CASSFLREQFF.

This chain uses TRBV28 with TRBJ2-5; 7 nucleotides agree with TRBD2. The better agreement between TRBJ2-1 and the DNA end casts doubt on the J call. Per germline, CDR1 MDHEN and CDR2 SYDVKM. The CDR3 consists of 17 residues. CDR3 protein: CASILSLGGGVRNEQFF. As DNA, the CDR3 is TGTGCCAGCATTCTCTCCCTAGGCGGGGGTGTTCGGAATGAGCAGTTCTTC.

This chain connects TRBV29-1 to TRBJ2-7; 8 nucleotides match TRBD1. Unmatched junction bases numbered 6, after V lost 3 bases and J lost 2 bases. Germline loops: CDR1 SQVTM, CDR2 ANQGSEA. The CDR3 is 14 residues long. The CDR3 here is CSVDVGQGTYEQYF. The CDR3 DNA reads TGCAGCGTTGACGTTGGACAGGGAACCTACGAGCAGTACTTC.

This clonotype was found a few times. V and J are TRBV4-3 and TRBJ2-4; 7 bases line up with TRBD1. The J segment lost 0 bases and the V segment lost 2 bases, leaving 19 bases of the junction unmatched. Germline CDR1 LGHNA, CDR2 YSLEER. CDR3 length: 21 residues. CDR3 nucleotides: TGCGCCAGCAGCCAACCGAAGCAAGGACAGGATTTAACCTTAGCCAAAAACATTCAGTACTTC. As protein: CASSQPKQGQDLTLAKNIQYF.

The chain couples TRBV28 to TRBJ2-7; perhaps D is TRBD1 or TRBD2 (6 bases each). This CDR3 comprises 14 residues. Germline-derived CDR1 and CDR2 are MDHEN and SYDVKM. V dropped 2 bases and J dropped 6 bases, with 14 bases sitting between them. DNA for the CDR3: TGTGCCAGCAGTTTAAACGGGGGCAGGGCCGAGCAGTACTTC. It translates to CASSLNGGRAEQYF. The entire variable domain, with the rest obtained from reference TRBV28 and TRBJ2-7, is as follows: DVKVTQSSRYLVKRTGEKVFLECVQDMDHENMFWYRQDPGLGLRLIYFSYDVKMKEKGDIPEGYSVSREKKERFSLILESASTNQTSMYLCASSLNGGRAEQYFGPGTRLTVT.

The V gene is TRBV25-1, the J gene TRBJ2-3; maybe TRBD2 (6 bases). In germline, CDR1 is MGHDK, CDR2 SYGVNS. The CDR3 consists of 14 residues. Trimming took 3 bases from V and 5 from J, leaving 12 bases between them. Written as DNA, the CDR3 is TGTGCCAGCAGTGACATGAGGGGACTAGATACGCAGTATTTT. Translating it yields CASSDMRGLDTQYF.

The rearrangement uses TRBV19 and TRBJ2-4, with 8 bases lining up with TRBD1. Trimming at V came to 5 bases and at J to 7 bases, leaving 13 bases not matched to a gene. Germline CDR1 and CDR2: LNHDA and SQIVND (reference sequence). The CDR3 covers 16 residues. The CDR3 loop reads CASSSLPGGVGNIQYF. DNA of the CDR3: TGTGCCAGTAGTTCCCTTCCAGGGGGCGTTGGGAACATTCAGTACTTC.

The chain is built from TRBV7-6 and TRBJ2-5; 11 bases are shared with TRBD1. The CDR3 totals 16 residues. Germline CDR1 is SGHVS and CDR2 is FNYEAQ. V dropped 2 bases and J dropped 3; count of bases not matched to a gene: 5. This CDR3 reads CASSLRTGGSKETQYF. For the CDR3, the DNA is TGTGCCAGCAGCTTAAGGACAGGGGGCTCTAAAGAGACCCAGTACTTC.

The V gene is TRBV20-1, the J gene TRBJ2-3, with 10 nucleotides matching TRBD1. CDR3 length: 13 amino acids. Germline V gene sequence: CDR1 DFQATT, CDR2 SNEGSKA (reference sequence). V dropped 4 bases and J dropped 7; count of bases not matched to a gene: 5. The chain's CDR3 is CSATQDRGNTQYF. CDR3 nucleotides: TGCAGTGCTACCCAGGACAGGGGGAATACGCAGTATTTT.